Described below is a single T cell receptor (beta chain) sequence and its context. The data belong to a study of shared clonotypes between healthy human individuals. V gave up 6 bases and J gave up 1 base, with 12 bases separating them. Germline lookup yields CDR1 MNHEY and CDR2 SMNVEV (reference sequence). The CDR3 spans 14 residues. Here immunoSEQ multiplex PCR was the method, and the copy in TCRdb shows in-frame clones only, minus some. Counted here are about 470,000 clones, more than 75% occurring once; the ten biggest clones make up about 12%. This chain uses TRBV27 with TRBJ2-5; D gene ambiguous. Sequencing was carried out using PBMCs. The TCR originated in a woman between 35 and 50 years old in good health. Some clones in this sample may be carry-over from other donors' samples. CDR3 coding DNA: TGTGCCAGCAGCCCTTGGGCAGGCCAAGAGACCCAGTACTTC. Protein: CASSPWAGQETQYF.